These T cell receptor beta chains were read from a single sample in a study of cytomegalovirus exposure and HLA in healthy donors. Measured with immunoSEQ multiplex PCR; TCRdb has only the in-frame clones, and not every one. The sample contains roughly 140,000 clones, 80% of which appear only once. The source material was PBMCs. The receptors shown here come from a man aged 35-49 years in good health and CMV-seronegative. Both conserved end residues are part of each CDR3. A D gene is named only where the DNA matches it firmly. A row's size may be missing; if present it is once, few, many or a size class.

j_gene | d_gene | len | v_gene | abundance | CDR3aa | CDR3nt
TRBJ2-1 | TRBD2 | 21 | TRBV10-3 | - | CAISESIRRDHSGGGYNEQFF | TGTGCCATCAGTGAGTCGATTCGGCGGGATCATAGCGGGGGAGGCTACAATGAGCAGTTCTTC
TRBJ1-4 | - | 15 | TRBV28 | - | CASSGAGARGEKLFF | TGTGCCAGCAGCGGAGCGGGGGCGAGAGGTGAAAAACTGTTTTTT
TRBJ1-5 | - | 17 | TRBV28 | few | CASSLVFGLTVNQPQHF | TGTGCCAGCAGTTTAGTCTTTGGTCTGACAGTTAATCAGCCCCAGCATTTT
TRBJ2-7 | TRBD1 | 16 | TRBV6-4 | - | CASVKGEGQGNDEQYF | TGTGCCAGCGTGAAGGGAGAGGGACAGGGGAATGACGAGCAGTACTTC
TRBJ2-7 | TRBD2 | 16 | TRBV7-9 | - | CASSLGLAGSSYEQYF | TGTGCCAGCAGCCTTGGACTAGCGGGGTCATCCTACGAGCAGTACTTC
TRBJ1-2 | TRBD1 | 15 | TRBV5-6 | - | CASRPRGQLNYGYTF | TGTGCCAGCAGACCCCGGGGACAGTTAAACTATGGCTACACCTTC
TRBJ1-4 | TRBD1 | 16 | TRBV7-9 | - | CASSLVWDREHEKLFF | TGTGCCAGCAGCCTGGTCTGGGACAGGGAGCATGAAAAACTGTTTTTT
TRBJ2-1 | - | 16 | TRBV7-2 | - | CASSLEKGTGHNEQFF | TGTGCCAGCAGCTTAGAAAAGGGGACTGGACACAATGAGCAGTTCTTC
TRBJ1-5 | - | 17 | TRBV5-5 | - | CASSLGELTYSNQPQHF | TGTGCCAGCAGCTTGGGGGAGCTCACCTATAGCAATCAGCCCCAGCATTTT
TRBJ1-6 | - | 13 | TRBV30 | - | CAWSSTGNSPLHF | TGTGCCTGGAGTTCGACAGGCAATTCACCCCTCCACTTT
TRBJ2-5 | TRBD2 | 15 | TRBV27 | - | CASSLTSARTMTQYF | TGTGCCAGCAGTTTAACTAGCGCCAGGACGATGACCCAGTACTTC
TRBJ2-2 | - | 15 | TRBV9 | - | CASSVEGANTGELFF | TGTGCCAGCAGCGTAGAGGGGGCGAACACCGGGGAGCTGTTTTTT
TRBJ2-7 | - | 14 | TRBV6-1 | - | CASSMGQMLYEQYF | TGTGCCAGCAGTATGGGGCAGATGCTATACGAGCAGTACTTC
TRBJ2-2 | - | 16 | TRBV5-5 | once | CASSLAAGYNTGELFF | TGTGCCAGCAGCTTGGCCGCGGGTTACAACACCGGGGAGCTGTTTTTT
TRBJ2-5 | TRBD2 | 16 | TRBV5-1 | - | CASMGSAGGLQETQYF | TGCGCCAGCATGGGAAGTGCGGGGGGCCTCCAAGAGACCCAGTACTTC
TRBJ1-3 | - | 15 | TRBV7-2 | - | CASSQGGAAGNTIYF | TGTGCCAGCAGTCAAGGCGGAGCAGCTGGAAACACCATATATTTT
TRBJ2-7 | - | 14 | TRBV9 | few | CASSVGGSSYEQYF | TGTGCCAGCAGCGTAGGAGGGAGCTCCTACGAGCAGTACTTC
TRBJ1-1 | TRBD1 | 15 | TRBV5-5 | few | CASSPTGGWGTEAFF | TGTGCCAGCAGCCCGACAGGGGGCTGGGGGACTGAAGCTTTCTTT
TRBJ1-5 | TRBD1 | 14 | TRBV28 | - | CASSSGGAGQPQHF | TGTGCCAGCAGTTCAGGGGGCGCCGGTCAGCCCCAGCATTTT
TRBJ1-2 | TRBD1 | 16 | TRBV6-1 | - | CASSAPGTGPNYGYTF | TGTGCCAGCAGTGCCCCCGGGACAGGCCCTAACTATGGCTACACCTTC
TRBJ1-1 | TRBD1 | 12 | TRBV29-1 | - | CSAGQTNTEAFF | TGCAGCGCGGGACAGACGAACACTGAAGCTTTCTTT
TRBJ2-4 | TRBD2 | 12 | TRBV30 | - | CARTSGGGIQYF | TGTGCCAGGACATCCGGGGGGGGCATTCAGTACTTC
TRBJ1-2 | TRBD1 | 13 | TRBV2 | - | CVSSFRTGDGYTF | TGTGTCAGCAGTTTCCGGACAGGGGACGGCTACACCTTC
TRBJ1-1 | - | 14 | TRBV28 | - | CASSPQDMNTEAFF | TGTGCCAGCAGTCCCCAGGACATGAACACTGAAGCTTTCTTT
TRBJ2-7 | - | 15 | TRBV7-8 | - | CASSLGRQTHYEQYF | TGTGCCAGCAGCTTAGGGAGACAGACTCACTACGAGCAGTACTTC
TRBJ2-1 | TRBD2 | 15 | TRBV7-8 | once | CASSLNPGGPYEQFF | TGTGCCAGCAGCTTAAATCCGGGGGGGCCCTATGAGCAGTTCTTC
TRBJ1-4 | TRBD1 | 16 | TRBV2 | - | CAGQGPGGSTNEKLFF | TGTGCCGGTCAGGGTCCAGGGGGCTCAACTAATGAAAAACTGTTTTTT
TRBJ1-6 | TRBD1 | 14 | TRBV6-6 | few | CASSGGQVNSPLHF | TGTGCCAGCAGTGGGGGACAGGTTAATTCACCCCTCCACTTT